This T cell receptor beta chain was retrieved from a study of cytomegalovirus exposure and HLA in healthy donors. Comments on this clone: Its target is not known. Distinct nucleotide sequences in the sample also encode this CDR3.

The PCR employed 60 Vbeta primers together with 13 Jbeta primers. Sequencing used immunoSEQ multiplex PCR; TCRdb keeps in-frame clones, though not all of them. The listing contains about 48,000 clones. CDR1 is SGDLS, CDR2 YYNGEE, per germline. The CDR3 covers 14 residues. V was clipped by 3 bases and J by 4 bases, with 14 bases between them. Study-wide results and limits: Earlier analysis found most TCR beta V segments productive about 90% or about 30% of the time. HLA alleles showed associations with around 15,000 TCR beta sequences in a later analysis, at a 0.05 false discovery rate.

The V call is TRBV9, the J call TRBJ2-7, with D maybe TRBD1 (8 bases). Sequenced material: PBMCs. This clonotype was obtained from a male donor in good health and CMV-seropositive. CDR3 bases: TGTGCCAGCAGCGAACAGGGGGGGGGATACGAGCAGTACTTC. Residues: CASSEQGGGYEQYF.